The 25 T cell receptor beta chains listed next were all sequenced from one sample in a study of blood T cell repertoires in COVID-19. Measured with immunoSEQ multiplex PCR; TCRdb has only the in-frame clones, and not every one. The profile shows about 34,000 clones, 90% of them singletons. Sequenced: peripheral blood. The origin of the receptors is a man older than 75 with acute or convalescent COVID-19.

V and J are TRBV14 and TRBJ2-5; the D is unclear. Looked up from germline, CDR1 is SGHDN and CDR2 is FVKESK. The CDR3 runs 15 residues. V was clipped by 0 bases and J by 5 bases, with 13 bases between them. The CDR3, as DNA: TGTGCCAGCAGCCAAGATCGGGTTAGGTCGGAGACCCAGTACTTC. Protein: CASSQDRVRSETQYF.

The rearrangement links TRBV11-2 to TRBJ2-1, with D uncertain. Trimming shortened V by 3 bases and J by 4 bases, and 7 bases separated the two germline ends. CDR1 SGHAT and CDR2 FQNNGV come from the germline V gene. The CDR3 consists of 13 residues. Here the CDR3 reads CASSFGVYNEQFF. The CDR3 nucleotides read TGTGCCAGCAGCTTCGGAGTGTACAATGAGCAGTTCTTC.

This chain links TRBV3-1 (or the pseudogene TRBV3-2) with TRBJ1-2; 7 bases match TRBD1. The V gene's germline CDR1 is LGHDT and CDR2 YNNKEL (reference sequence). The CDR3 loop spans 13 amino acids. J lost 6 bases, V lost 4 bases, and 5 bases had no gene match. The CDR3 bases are TGTGCCAGCAGCCCCGGACAGGTTAATGGCTACACCTTC. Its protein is CASSPGQVNGYTF.

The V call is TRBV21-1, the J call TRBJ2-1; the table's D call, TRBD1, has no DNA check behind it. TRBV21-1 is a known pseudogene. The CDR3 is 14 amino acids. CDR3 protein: CASSPRTAHDEQFF. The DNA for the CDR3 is TGTGCCAGCAGCCCCCGGACAGCCCACGATGAGCAGTTCTTC.

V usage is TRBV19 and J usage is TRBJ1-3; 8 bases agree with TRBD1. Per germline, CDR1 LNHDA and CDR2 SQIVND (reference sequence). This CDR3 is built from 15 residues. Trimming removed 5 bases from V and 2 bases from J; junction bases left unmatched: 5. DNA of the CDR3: TGTGCCAGTAGTCCTCAGGGGGCACCTGGAAACACCATATATTTT. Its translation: CASSPQGAPGNTIYF. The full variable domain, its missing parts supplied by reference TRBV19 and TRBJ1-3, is DGGITQSPKYLFRKEGQNVTLSCEQNLNHDAMYWYRQDPGQGLRLIYYSQIVNDFQKGDIAEGYSVSREKKESFPLTVTSAQKNPTAFYLCASSPQGAPGNTIYFGEGSWLTVV.

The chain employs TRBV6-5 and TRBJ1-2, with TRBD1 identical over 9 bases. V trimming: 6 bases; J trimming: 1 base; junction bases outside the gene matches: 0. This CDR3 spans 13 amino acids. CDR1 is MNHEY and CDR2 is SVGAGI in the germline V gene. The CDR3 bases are TGTGCCAGCAGGACAGGGGGTAACTATGGCTACACCTTC. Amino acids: CASRTGGNYGYTF.

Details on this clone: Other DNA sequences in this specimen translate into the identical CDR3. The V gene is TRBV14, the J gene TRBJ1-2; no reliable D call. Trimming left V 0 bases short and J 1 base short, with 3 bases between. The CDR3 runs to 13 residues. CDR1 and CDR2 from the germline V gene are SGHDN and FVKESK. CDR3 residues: CASSQDYNYGYTF. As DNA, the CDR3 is TGTGCCAGCAGCCAAGATTATAACTATGGCTACACCTTC.

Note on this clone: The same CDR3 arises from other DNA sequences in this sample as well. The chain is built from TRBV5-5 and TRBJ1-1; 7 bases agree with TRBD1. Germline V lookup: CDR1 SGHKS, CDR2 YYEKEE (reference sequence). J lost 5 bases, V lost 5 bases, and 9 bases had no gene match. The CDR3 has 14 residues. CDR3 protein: CASRLDRVRTEAFF. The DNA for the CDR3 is TGTGCCAGCAGGCTAGACAGGGTGAGAACTGAAGCTTTCTTT.

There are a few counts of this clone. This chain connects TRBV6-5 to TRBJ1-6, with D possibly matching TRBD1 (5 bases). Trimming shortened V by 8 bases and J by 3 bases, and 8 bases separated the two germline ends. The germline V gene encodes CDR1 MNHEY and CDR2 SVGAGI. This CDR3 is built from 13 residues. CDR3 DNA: TGTGCCAGCCACAGGATCTATAATTCACCCCTCCACTTT. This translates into CASHRIYNSPLHF.

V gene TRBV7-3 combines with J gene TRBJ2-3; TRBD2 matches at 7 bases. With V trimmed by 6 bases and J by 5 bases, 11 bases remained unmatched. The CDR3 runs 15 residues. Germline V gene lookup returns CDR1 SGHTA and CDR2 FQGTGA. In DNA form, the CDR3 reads TGTGCCAGCAGATCGGGGAGGGACCGTGAAGATACGCAGTATTTT. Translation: CASRSGRDREDTQYF.

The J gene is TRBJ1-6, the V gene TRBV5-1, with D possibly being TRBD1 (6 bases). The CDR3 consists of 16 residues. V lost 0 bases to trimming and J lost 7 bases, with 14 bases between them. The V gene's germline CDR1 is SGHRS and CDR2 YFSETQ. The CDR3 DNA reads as TGCGCCAGCAGCTTGGCCCTCGGGGGGCAGAATTCACCCCTCCACTTT. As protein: CASSLALGGQNSPLHF.

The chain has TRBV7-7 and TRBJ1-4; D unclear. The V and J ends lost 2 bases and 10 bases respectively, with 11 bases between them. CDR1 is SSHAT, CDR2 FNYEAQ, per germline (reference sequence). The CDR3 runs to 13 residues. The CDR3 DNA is TGTGCCAGCAGCTTATATCTAGGAGGAAAACTGTTTTTT. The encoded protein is CASSLYLGGKLFF.

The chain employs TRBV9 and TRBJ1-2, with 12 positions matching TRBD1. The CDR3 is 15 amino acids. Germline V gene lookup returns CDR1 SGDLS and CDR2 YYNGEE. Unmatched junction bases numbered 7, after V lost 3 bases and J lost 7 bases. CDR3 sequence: CASSARGTGGSGYTF. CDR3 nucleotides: TGTGCCAGCAGCGCCAGAGGGACAGGGGGCTCTGGCTACACCTTC.

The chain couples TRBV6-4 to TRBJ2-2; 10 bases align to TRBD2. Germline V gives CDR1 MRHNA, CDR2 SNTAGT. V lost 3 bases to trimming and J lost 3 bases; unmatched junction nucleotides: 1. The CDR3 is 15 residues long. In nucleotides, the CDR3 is TGTGCCAGCAGTGAACTAGCGGGGTACACCGGGGAGCTGTTTTTT. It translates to CASSELAGYTGELFF.

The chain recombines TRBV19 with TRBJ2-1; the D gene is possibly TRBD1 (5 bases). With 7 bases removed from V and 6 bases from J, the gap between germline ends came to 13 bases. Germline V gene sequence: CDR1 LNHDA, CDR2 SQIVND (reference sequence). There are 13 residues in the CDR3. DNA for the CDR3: TGTGCCAGTAAGACAGACATCAGCAATGAGCAGTTCTTC. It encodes CASKTDISNEQFF.

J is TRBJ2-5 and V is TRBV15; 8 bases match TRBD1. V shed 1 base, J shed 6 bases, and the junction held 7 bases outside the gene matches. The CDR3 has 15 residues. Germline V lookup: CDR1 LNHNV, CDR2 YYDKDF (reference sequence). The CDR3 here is CATSRGRQGRQTQYF. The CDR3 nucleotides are TGTGCCACCAGCAGAGGCCGACAGGGGCGGCAGACCCAGTACTTC.

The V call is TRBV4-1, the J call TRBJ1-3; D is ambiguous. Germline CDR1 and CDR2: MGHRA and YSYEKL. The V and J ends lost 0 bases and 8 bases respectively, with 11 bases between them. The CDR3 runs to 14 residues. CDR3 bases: TGCGCCAGCAGCCAAGAATCGGGTCGGGACACCATATATTTT. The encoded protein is CASSQESGRDTIYF.

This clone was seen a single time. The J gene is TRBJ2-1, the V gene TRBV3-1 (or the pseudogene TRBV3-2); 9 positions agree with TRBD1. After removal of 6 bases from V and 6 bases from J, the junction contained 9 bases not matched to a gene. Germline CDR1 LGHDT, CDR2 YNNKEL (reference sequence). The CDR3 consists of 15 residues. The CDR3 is CASSGEGQGGNEQFF. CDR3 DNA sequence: TGTGCCAGCAGTGGCGAGGGACAGGGAGGCAATGAGCAGTTCTTC.

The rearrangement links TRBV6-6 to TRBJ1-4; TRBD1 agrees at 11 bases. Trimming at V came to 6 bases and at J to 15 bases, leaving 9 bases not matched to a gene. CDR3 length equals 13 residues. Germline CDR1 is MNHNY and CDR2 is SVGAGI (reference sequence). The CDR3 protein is CASSPGQGEKVFF. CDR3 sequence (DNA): TGTGCCAGCAGCCCGGGACAGGGGGAAAAGGTGTTTTTT.

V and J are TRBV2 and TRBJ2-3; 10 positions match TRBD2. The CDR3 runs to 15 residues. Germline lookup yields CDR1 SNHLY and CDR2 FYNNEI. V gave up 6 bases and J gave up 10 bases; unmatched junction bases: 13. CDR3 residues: CASRFLAGASRAQYF. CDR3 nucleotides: TGTGCCAGCAGGTTCCTAGCGGGGGCCTCCCGAGCGCAGTATTTT. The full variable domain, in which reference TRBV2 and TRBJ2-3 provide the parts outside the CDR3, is EPEVTQTPSHQVTQMGQEVILRCVPISNHLYFYWYRQILGQKVEFLVSFYNNEISEKSEIFDDQFSVERPDGSNFTLKIRSTKLEDSAMYFCASRFLAGASRAQYFGPGTRLTVL.

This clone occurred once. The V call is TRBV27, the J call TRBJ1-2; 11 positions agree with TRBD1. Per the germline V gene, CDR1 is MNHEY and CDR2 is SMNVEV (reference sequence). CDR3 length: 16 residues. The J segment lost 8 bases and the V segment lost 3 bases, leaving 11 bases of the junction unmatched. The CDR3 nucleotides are TGTGCCAGCAGTTTCTACGGACAGGGGGCCTTAGGGGGCTACACCTTC. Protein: CASSFYGQGALGGYTF.

In nucleotides, the CDR3 is TGTGCCAGCAGTCACGGGGGGGAGCAGTACTTC. It codes for CASSHGGEQYF. The genes are TRBV27 and TRBJ2-7; TRBD2 aligns across 7 bases. V lost 5 bases, J lost 7 bases, and 2 bases stayed unmatched. The length of the CDR3 is 11 residues. Per the germline V gene, CDR1 is MNHEY and CDR2 is SMNVEV (reference sequence).

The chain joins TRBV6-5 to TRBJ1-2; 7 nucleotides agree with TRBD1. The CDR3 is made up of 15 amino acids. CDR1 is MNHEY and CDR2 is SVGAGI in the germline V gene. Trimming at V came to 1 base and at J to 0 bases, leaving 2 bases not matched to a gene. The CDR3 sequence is CASSYYRGANYGYTF. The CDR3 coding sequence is TGTGCCAGCAGTTACTACAGGGGAGCTAACTATGGCTACACCTTC.

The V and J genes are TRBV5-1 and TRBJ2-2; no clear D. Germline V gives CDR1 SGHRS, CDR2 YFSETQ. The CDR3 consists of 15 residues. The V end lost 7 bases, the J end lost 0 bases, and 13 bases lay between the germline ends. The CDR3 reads CASARSGTNTGELFF. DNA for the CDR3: TGCGCCAGCGCCCGATCGGGTACGAACACCGGGGAGCTGTTTTTT.

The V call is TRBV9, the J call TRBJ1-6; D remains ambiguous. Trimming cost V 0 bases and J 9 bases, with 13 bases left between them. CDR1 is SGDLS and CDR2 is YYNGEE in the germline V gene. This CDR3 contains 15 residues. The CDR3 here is CASSVAYGAGSPLHF. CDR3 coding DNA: TGTGCCAGCAGCGTAGCGTACGGTGCTGGTTCACCCCTCCACTTT.